These 6 T cell receptor beta chains originate from one sample sequenced in a study of blood T cells in healthy people across ages. Sample-barcoded 5' priming and a J-beta primer mix drove a second PCR of about 6 to 12 cycles. TCRdb re-analysed the 5' RACE reads in MiXCR, keeping a single row per CDR3 protein. The data contain about 800,000 distinct CDR3 sequences, over 45% of them singletons. Sequencing was performed on blood. The receptors were sampled from a man aged 30 to 39 in good health.

V usage is TRBV7-3 and J usage is TRBJ2-5; D call uncertain. The J call may be in error: the DNA end matches TRBJ2-7 better. Germline CDR1 SGHTA, CDR2 FQGTGA. The CDR3 contains 13 residues. The CDR3 nucleotides read TGTGCCAGCAGCTTAACCGGGTCTGGCGAGCAGTACTTC. Protein product: CASSLTGSGEQYF.

The chain has TRBV4-3 and TRBJ2-1, with no clear D. Germline assignment: CDR1 LGHNA and CDR2 YSLEER. The V and J ends lost 4 bases and 7 bases respectively, with 20 bases between them. The CDR3 totals 16 residues. In DNA, the CDR3 is TGCGCCAGCAGCCGGACCTCGGGTTTCGGGTGGAATGAGCAGTTCTTC. This translates into CASSRTSGFGWNEQFF.

CDR3 region: CASSEWTANGYTF. In DNA, the CDR3 is TGTGCCAGCAGCGAATGGACTGCCAATGGCTACACCTTC. The rearrangement links TRBV7-6 to TRBJ1-2; no clear D. CDR3 length: 13 amino acids. Trimming stripped 5 bases from V and 6 bases from J, with 13 bases between. In germline, CDR1 is SGHVS, CDR2 FNYEAQ.

The chain couples TRBV4-3 to TRBJ2-3, with 7 bases aligning to TRBD2. The CDR3 runs to 18 residues. The V gene's germline CDR1 is LGHNA and CDR2 YSLEER. With 1 base clipped from V and 2 bases from J, the junction kept 12 bases outside the gene matches. The CDR3 coding sequence is TGCGCCAGCAGCCAAGCGGCCAAAGTGGGAGGGATCACAGATACGCAGTATTTT. Translation: CASSQAAKVGGITDTQYF.

The chain's CDR3 is CASSWVGQGLGETQYF. Written as DNA, the CDR3 is TGTGCCAGCAGCTGGGTCGGACAGGGGTTGGGGGAGACCCAGTACTTC. The rearrangement uses TRBV7-2 and TRBJ2-5; 9 bases fit TRBD1. Per the germline V gene, CDR1 is SGHTA and CDR2 is FQGNSA. Trimming took 4 bases from V and 5 from J; bases not matched to a gene: 11. CDR3 length: 16 residues.

This sequence joins TRBV7-2 and TRBJ2-1, with D perhaps matching TRBD1 (7 bases). The CDR3 sequence is 14 residues long. V was trimmed by 0 bases and J by 9 bases, leaving 12 bases between them. CDR1 and CDR2 from the germline V gene are SGHTA and FQGNSA. The CDR3: CASSLATGEVEQFF. Here the CDR3 DNA reads TGTGCCAGCAGCTTAGCTACAGGGGAGGTTGAGCAGTTCTTC.